This T cell receptor (beta chain) was identified in a study of T cell responses to AZD1222 COVID-19 vaccine. Study conclusions and caveats: With dominance at 160-218 and 743-854, vaccine-associated CD4 TCRs spanned spike. The study identified only five to seven AZD1222 recipients as seropositive at baseline.

Profiling relied on immunoSEQ multiplex PCR, and the TCRdb table lists in-frame clones only, not all of them. The repertoire holds 95,000 to 100,000 clones, with 90% as singletons. Comments on this clone: Its target is unknown.

This CDR3 has 17 residues. Germline assignment: CDR1 SGHNT and CDR2 YYREEE (reference sequence). Trimming cost V 4 bases and J 9 bases; bases outside gene matches: 13. The clonotype was recovered from an adult in good health. This specimen consisted of peripheral blood, obtained on day 0 of AZD1222 vaccination. J is TRBJ1-6 and V is TRBV5-4, with 10 bases matching TRBD1. CDR3 sequence (DNA): TGTGCCAGCAGCATTGGGACAGGGGATCCTTTTGGTTCACCCCTCCACTTT. It yields the protein CASSIGTGDPFGSPLHF.